The source of this T cell receptor (beta chain) is a study of memory CD8 T cells in hepatitis C reinfection. The time point here: pre-reinfection, 55 to 20 weeks before reinfection detection. The sorted cells went straight to TCR sequencing with no prior in vitro expansion. This CDR3 has 13 amino acids. The junction had 3 bases not matched to a gene; V was cut back by 8 bases and J by 5 bases. The germline gives CDR1 MDHEN, CDR2 SYDVKM. Libraries were prepared by immunoSEQ multiplex PCR; TCRdb keeps only in-frame clonotypes and omits some of them. Counted here are 5,000 to 6,500 clones, more than 80% occurring once; the ten biggest clones make up about 20%.

This chain joins TRBV28 and TRBJ2-1; 10 nucleotides match TRBD2. The sample comprised naive CD8+ T cells sorted from blood. The sequence derives from a man aged 50-60 years with hepatitis C virus infection. The CDR3 reads CASALAGDNEQFF. The CDR3 DNA reads as TGTGCCAGCGCTCTAGCGGGAGACAATGAGCAGTTCTTC. The whole variable domain, filled in from reference TRBV28 and TRBJ2-1, reads DVKVTQSSRYLVKRTGEKVFLECVQDMDHENMFWYRQDPGLGLRLIYFSYDVKMKEKGDIPEGYSVSREKKERFSLILESASTNQTSMYLCASALAGDNEQFFGPGTRLTVL.